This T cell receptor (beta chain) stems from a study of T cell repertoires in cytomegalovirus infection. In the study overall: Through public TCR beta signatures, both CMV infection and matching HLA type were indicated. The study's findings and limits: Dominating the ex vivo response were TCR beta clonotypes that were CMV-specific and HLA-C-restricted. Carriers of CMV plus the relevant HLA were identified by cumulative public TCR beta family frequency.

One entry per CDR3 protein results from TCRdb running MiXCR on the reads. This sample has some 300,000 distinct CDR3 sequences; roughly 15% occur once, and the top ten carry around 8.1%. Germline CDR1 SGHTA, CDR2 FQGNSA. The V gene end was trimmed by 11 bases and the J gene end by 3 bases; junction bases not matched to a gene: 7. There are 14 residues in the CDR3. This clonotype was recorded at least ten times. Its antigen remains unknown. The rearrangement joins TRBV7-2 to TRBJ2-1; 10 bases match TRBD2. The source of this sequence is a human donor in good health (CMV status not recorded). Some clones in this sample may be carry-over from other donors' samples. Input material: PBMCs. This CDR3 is CASGTSGIYNEQFF. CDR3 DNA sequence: TGTGCCTCTGGAACTAGCGGGATCTACAATGAGCAGTTCTTC.